These T cell receptor beta chains were read from a single sample in a study of patients and donors after allogeneic stem cell transplantation. MiXCR, run by TCRdb on the RT-PCR reads, gives a single entry per CDR3 protein. The profile shows 100,000 to 120,000 distinct CDR3 sequences, about a third of them singletons. Sequenced material: blood, either unsorted or a sorted T cell fraction (not recorded which). Source of these receptors: a human donor who was either an allogeneic HSCT recipient or a stem cell or donor lymphocyte infusion donor (not recorded which). It is not recorded whose cells these are; they may come from a transplant donor. CDR3s include the opening cysteine and the closing phenylalanine or tryptophan. The order of the fields is clone size, D gene, J gene, V gene, CDR3 protein, CDR3 DNA. D genes are given only for firm matches. A row's size may be missing; if present it is once, few, many or a size class.

few - TRBJ1-4 TRBV5-1 CASSLGPANEKLFF TGCGCCAGCAGCTTGGGGCCAGCTAATGAAAAACTGTTTTTT
many TRBD1 TRBJ1-2 TRBV6-5 CASSYSRQGVSYGYTF TGTGCCAGCAGTTACTCGCGACAGGGGGTTTCCTATGGCTACACCTTC
- - TRBJ1-1 TRBV29-1 CSVLPPRGRSTEAFF TGCAGCGTTCTTCCCCCGCGGGGGAGGAGCACTGAAGCTTTCTTT
few - TRBJ2-7 TRBV20-1 CSARDLGGGPSYEQYF TGCAGTGCTAGAGATCTAGGGGGAGGGCCTTCCTACGAGCAGTACTTC
- TRBD2 TRBJ2-7 TRBV28 CASTPTSGRYEQYF TGTGCCAGCACCCCGACTAGCGGGAGGTACGAGCAGTACTTC
- - TRBJ2-2 TRBV6-4 CANRDTGELFF TGTGCCAACCGAGACACCGGGGAGCTGTTTTTT
- - TRBJ2-7 TRBV20-1 CSSPGRNYEQYF TGCAGTTCCCCGGGACGGAACTACGAGCAGTACTTC
- - TRBJ2-1 TRBV20-1 CSAWGVNEQFF TGCAGTGCTTGGGGAGTGAATGAGCAGTTCTTC
- TRBD1 TRBJ2-3 TRBV11-2 CASSFDRGSTDTQYF TGTGCCAGCAGCTTCGACAGGGGATCCACAGATACGCAGTATTTT
- - TRBJ1-2 TRBV6-5 CASSYGGGDGYTF TGTGCCAGCAGTTACGGGGGGGGCGACGGCTACACCTTC
few TRBD1 TRBJ1-6 TRBV6-6 CASNRQGEFSPLHF TGTGCCAGCAACCGACAGGGTGAATTCTCACCCCTCCACTTT
few - TRBJ1-1 TRBV7-8 CASSLEEGTKAFF TGTGCCAGCAGCTTAGAAGAGGGGACCAAAGCTTTCTTT
few TRBD1 TRBJ1-3 TRBV12-3/TRBV12-4 CASRSTGVPAGNTIYF TGTGCCAGCAGGTCGACAGGGGTCCCGGCTGGAAACACCATATATTTT
- - TRBJ1-4 TRBV20-1 CSARTAGQEKLFF TGCAGTGCTAGAACTGCAGGTCAAGAAAAACTGTTTTTT
- - TRBJ2-5 TRBV29-1 CSVGRLQETQYF TGCAGCGTTGGGAGGCTCCAAGAGACCCAGTACTTC
- - TRBJ2-7 TRBV20-1 CSARAVAGRYEQYF TGCAGTGCTAGAGCGGTGGCGGGAAGATACGAGCAGTACTTC
- - TRBJ2-1 TRBV29-1 CSVGQVSEGLQFF TGCAGCGTGGGGCAGGTCTCTGAAGGGCTGCAGTTCTTC
- - TRBJ1-1 TRBV7-2 CASSIGVYTEAFF TGTGCCAGCAGCATCGGGGTATACACTGAAGCTTTCTTT
few - TRBJ1-1 TRBV4-3 CASSVRGSNTEAFF TGCGCCAGCAGCGTAAGAGGATCGAACACTGAAGCTTTCTTT
- - TRBJ2-1 TRBV7-6 CASSLAGRGNEQFF TGTGCCAGCAGCTTAGCCGGGAGAGGTAATGAGCAGTTCTTC
- TRBD1 TRBJ2-1 TRBV6-5 CASSSGQGKYEQFF TGTGCCAGCAGTTCGGGACAGGGTAAATACGAGCAGTTCTTC
- - TRBJ2-3 TRBV7-9 CASSFLDTTDTQYF TGTGCCAGCAGCTTCTTGGACACCACAGATACGCAGTATTTT
- - TRBJ2-1 TRBV7-2 CASSLGTHSYNEQFF TGTGCCAGCAGCTTGGGGACACACTCCTACAATGAGCAGTTCTTC
few - TRBJ1-2 TRBV4-3 CASRGGGDGVYGYTF TGCGCCAGCAGGGGCGGCGGAGATGGGGTCTATGGCTACACCTTC
- - TRBJ2-1 TRBV10-3 CATGTQNNEQFF TGTGCCACCGGGACCCAAAACAATGAGCAGTTCTTC
- TRBD2 TRBJ2-3 TRBV4-3 CASSRGGADTQYF TGCGCCAGCAGCCGCGGGGGGGCCGATACGCAGTATTTT
- - TRBJ1-1 TRBV12-3/TRBV12-4 CASSFSPNTEAFF TGTGCCAGCAGTTTTTCGCCGAACACTGAAGCTTTCTTT
- - TRBJ1-5 TRBV7-9 CASSLSQDQPQHF TGTGCCAGCAGCTTATCGCAGGACCAGCCCCAGCATTTT
few - TRBJ1-3 TRBV5-1 CASSLGRNSGNTIYF TGCGCCAGCAGCTTAGGACGGAACTCTGGAAACACCATATATTTT
once - TRBJ1-5 TRBV10-3 CAIRQGGDQPQHF TGTGCCATCAGACAGGGTGGAGATCAGCCCCAGCATTTT
- - TRBJ2-2 TRBV7-2 CASSWVTGELFF TGTGCCAGCAGCTGGGTCACCGGGGAGCTGTTTTTT
few - TRBJ2-2 TRBV2 CASSEDGRGELFF TGTGCCAGCAGTGAAGACGGGCGGGGGGAGCTGTTTTTT
few - TRBJ1-4 TRBV27 CASSRGVSEKLFF TGTGCCAGCAGTCGGGGTGTCAGTGAAAAACTGTTTTTT
medium-sized - TRBJ2-7 TRBV2 CASRDPGYEQYF TGTGCCAGTAGAGATCCGGGCTACGAGCAGTACTTC
few TRBD1 TRBJ1-5 TRBV7-9 CASSPTGWDQPQHF TGTGCCAGCAGCCCGACAGGGTGGGATCAGCCCCAGCATTTT
few - TRBJ1-5 TRBV7-9 CASSLVRSGTLINQPQHF TGTGCCAGCAGCTTAGTTAGGTCCGGGACACTTATCAATCAGCCCCAGCATTTT
few TRBD2 TRBJ2-7 TRBV28 CASSFQLAGPYEQYF TGTGCCAGCAGTTTTCAACTAGCGGGCCCCTACGAGCAGTACTTC
few TRBD2 TRBJ2-1 TRBV7-2 CASSLELAGANEQFF TGTGCCAGCAGCTTAGAACTAGCGGGGGCCAATGAGCAGTTCTTC
- TRBD2 TRBJ2-3 TRBV10-3 CAIRGGTSGITDTQYF TGTGCCATCAGGGGGGGGACTAGCGGGATCACAGATACGCAGTATTTT
few - TRBJ2-2 TRBV29-1 CSVEPNTGELFF TGCAGCGTTGAGCCGAACACCGGGGAGCTGTTTTTT
- - TRBJ1-5 TRBV7-2 CASSPSPTQGGQPQHF TGTGCCAGCAGCCCTAGTCCCACACAGGGAGGACAGCCCCAGCATTTT
- - TRBJ2-7 TRBV28 CATATENPYEQYF TGTGCCACCGCCACCGAAAACCCCTACGAGCAGTACTTC
- TRBD2 TRBJ2-2 TRBV11-2 CASNPGLARTGELFF TGTGCCAGCAATCCGGGACTAGCTCGGACCGGGGAGCTGTTTTTT
- TRBD2 TRBJ2-4 TRBV20-1 CSARIAGRLAKNIQYF TGCAGTGCTAGGATTGCCGGGAGGCTAGCCAAAAACATTCAGTACTTC
- TRBD1 TRBJ1-4 TRBV12-3/TRBV12-4 CASSFGQVKIEKLFF TGTGCCAGCAGTTTTGGACAGGTGAAAATAGAGAAACTGTTTTTT
- - TRBJ2-3 TRBV7-2 CASSLGPFPTDTQYF TGTGCCAGCAGCTTAGGCCCATTCCCCACAGATACGCAGTATTTT
few - TRBJ2-4 TRBV24-1 CATGEGIQYF TGTGCCACCGGTGAGGGCATTCAGTACTTC
few - TRBJ1-1 TRBV6-5 CASTSSLYTEAFF TGTGCCAGCACGAGCAGCCTTTACACTGAAGCTTTCTTT
- - TRBJ2-5 TRBV28 CASSSPPGPQETQYF TGTGCCAGCAGTTCTCCTCCGGGACCACAAGAGACCCAGTACTTC
few TRBD1 TRBJ1-4 TRBV28 CASNQGDRSLEKLFF TGTGCCAGCAACCAAGGGGACAGGAGCCTTGAAAAACTGTTTTTT
- TRBD2 TRBJ2-4 TRBV20-1 CSARDFASGRYIQYF TGCAGTGCTAGAGATTTTGCTAGCGGGAGATACATTCAGTACTTC
few TRBD1 TRBJ1-1 TRBV15 CATSSHDRGAKNTEAFF TGTGCCACCAGCAGCCACGACAGGGGAGCAAAGAACACTGAAGCTTTCTTT
- - TRBJ2-7 TRBV5-8 CASRVLGSYEQYF TGTGCCAGCAGAGTGCTGGGGTCCTACGAGCAGTACTTC
few TRBD2 TRBJ2-1 TRBV7-8 CASSLELSGNEQFF TGTGCCAGCAGCTTAGAGCTTAGCGGGAATGAGCAGTTCTTC